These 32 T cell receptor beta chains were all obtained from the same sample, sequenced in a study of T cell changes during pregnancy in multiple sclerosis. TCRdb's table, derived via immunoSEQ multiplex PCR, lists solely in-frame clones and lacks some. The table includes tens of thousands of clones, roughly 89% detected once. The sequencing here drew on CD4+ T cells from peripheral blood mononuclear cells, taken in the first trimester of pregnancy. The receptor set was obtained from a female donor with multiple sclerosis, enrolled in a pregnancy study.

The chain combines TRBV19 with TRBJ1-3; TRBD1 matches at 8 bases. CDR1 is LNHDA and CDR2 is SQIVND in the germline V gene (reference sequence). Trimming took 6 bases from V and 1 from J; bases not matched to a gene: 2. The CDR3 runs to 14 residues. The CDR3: CASRQGGSGNTIYF. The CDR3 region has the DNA TGTGCCAGTAGACAGGGGGGTTCTGGAAACACCATATATTTT.

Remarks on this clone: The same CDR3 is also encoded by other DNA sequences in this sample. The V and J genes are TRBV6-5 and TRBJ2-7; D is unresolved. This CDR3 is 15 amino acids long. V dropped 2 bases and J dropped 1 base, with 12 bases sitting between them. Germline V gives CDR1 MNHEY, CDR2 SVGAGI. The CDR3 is CASSYVAGVSYEQYF. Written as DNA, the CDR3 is TGTGCCAGCAGTTACGTGGCAGGTGTTTCCTACGAGCAGTACTTC.

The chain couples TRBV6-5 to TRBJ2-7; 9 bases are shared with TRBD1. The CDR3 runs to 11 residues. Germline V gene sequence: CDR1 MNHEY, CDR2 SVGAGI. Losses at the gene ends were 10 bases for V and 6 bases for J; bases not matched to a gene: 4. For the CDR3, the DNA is TGTGCCACCGGGACAGGGAGCGAGCAGTACTTC. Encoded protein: CATGTGSEQYF.

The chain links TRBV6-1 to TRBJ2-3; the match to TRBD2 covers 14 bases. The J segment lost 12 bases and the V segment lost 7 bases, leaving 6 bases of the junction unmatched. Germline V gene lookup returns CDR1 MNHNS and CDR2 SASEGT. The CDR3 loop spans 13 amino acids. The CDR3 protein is CASTGLAGGLQYF. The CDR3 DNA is TGTGCCAGCACCGGACTAGCGGGAGGTCTCCAGTATTTT.

The CDR3 sequence is CASSQWGTYEQYF. CDR3 coding DNA: TGTGCCAGCAGCCAGTGGGGGACTTACGAGCAGTACTTC. The rearrangement links TRBV7-2 to TRBJ2-7; D may be TRBD2 (6 bases). The CDR3 is 13 residues long. V was cut by 5 bases and J by 4 bases, with 12 bases left in between. From germline, CDR1 is SGHTA and CDR2 FQGNSA.

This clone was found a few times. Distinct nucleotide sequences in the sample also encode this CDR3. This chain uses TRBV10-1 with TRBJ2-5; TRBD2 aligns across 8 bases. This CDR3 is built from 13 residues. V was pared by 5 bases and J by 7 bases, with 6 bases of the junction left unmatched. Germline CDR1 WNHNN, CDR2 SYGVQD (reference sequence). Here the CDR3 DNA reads TGCGCCAGCAGTACCGGGACTAGGGGGACCCAGTACTTC. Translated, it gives CASSTGTRGTQYF.

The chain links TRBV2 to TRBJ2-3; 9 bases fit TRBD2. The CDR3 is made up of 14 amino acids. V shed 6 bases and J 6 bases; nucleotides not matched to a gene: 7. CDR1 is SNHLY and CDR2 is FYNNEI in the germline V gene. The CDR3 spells CASRLGLALDTQYF. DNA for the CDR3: TGTGCCAGCAGGCTGGGACTAGCTTTGGATACGCAGTATTTT.

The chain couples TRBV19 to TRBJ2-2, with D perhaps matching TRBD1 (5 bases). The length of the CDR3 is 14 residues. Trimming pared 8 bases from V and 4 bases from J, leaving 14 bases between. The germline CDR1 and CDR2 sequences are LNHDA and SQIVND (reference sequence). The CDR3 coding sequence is TGTGCCAGTGGGGCAGGTCCTTCCACCGGGGAGCTGTTTTTT. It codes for CASGAGPSTGELFF.

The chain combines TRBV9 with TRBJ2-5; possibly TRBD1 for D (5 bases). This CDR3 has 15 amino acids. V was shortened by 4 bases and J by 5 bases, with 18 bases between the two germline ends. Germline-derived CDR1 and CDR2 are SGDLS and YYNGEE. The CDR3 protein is CASSPSAGLRETQYF. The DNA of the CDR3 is TGTGCCAGCAGCCCGAGCGCAGGGCTACGGGAGACCCAGTACTTC.

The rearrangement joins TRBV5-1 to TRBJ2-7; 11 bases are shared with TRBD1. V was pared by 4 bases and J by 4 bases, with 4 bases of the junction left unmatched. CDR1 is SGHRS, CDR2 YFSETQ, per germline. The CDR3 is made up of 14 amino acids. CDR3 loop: CASSRGQGAYEQYF. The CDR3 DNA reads TGCGCCAGCAGCCGCGGACAGGGGGCGTACGAGCAGTACTTC.

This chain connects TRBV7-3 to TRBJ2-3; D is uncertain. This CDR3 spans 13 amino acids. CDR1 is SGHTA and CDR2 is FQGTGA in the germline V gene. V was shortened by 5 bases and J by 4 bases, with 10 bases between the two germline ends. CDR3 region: CASSHRAADTQYF. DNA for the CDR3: TGTGCCAGCAGCCATCGTGCGGCAGATACGCAGTATTTT. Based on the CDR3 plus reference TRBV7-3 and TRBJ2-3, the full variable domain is GAGVSQTPSNKVTEKGKYVELRCDPISGHTALYWYRQSLGQGPEFLIYFQGTGAADDSGLPNDRFFAVRPEGSVSTLKIQRTERGDSAVYLCASSHRAADTQYFGPGTRLTVL.

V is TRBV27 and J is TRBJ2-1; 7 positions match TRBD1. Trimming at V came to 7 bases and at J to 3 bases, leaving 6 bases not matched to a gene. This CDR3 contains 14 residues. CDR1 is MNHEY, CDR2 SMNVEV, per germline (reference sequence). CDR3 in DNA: TGTGCCAGCACCCGGGACAGAAACTACAATGAGCAGTTCTTC. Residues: CASTRDRNYNEQFF.

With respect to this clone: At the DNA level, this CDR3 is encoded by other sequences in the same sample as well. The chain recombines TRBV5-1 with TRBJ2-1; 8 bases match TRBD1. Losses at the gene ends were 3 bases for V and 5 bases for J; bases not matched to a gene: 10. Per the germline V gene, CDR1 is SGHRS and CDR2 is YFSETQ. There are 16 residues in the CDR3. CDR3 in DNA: TGCGCCAGCAGCTGGGGAACCGGGACAGGCGACAATGAGCAGTTCTTC. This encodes CASSWGTGTGDNEQFF.

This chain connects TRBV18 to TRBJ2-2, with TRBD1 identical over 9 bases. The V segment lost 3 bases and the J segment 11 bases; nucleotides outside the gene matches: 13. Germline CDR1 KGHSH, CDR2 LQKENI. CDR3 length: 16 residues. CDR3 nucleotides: TGTGCCAGCTCACCTCGGACAGGGGAGAACGTCGGAGAGCTGTTTTTT. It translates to CASSPRTGENVGELFF. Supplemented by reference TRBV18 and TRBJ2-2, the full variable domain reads NAGVMQNPRHLVRRRGQEARLRCSPMKGHSHVYWYRQLPEEGLKFMVYLQKENIIDESGMPKERFSAEFPKEGPSILRIQQVVRGDSAAYFCASSPRTGENVGELFFGEGSRLTVL.

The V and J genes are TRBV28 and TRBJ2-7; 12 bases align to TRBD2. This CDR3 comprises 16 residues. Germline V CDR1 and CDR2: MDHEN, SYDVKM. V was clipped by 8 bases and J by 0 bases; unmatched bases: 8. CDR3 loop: CASLTRGLAGSYEQYF. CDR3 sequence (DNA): TGTGCCAGCCTAACCCGGGGACTAGCGGGCTCCTACGAGCAGTACTTC.

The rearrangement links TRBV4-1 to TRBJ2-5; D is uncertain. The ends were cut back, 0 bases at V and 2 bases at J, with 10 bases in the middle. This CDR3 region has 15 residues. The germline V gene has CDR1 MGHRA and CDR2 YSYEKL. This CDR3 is CASSQDHTVQETQYF. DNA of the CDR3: TGCGCCAGCAGCCAAGATCACACAGTACAAGAGACCCAGTACTTC.

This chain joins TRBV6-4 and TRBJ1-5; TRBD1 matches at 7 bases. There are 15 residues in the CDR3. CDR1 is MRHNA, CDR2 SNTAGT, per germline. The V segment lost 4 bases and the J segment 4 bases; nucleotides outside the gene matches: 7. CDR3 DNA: TGTGCCAGCAGTGCTCAGAAGGGGGCGAATCAGCCCCAGCATTTT. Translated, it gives CASSAQKGANQPQHF.

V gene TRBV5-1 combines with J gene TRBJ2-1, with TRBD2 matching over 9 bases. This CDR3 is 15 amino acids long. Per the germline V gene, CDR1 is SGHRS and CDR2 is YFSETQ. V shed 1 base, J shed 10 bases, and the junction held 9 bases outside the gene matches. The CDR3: CASSLSAGGPKEQFF. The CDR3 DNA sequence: TGCGCCAGCAGCTTGAGCGCGGGAGGGCCAAAAGAGCAGTTCTTC.

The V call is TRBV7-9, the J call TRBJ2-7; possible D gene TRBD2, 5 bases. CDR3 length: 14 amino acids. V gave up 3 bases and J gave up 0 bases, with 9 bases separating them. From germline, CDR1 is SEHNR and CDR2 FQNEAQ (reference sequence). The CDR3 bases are TGTGCCAGCAGCTTCGAGGGTTTCTCCTACGAGCAGTACTTC. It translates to CASSFEGFSYEQYF.

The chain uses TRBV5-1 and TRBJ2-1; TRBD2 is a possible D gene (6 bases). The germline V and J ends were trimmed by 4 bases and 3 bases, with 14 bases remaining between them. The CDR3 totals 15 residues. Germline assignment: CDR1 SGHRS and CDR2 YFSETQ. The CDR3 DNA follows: TGCGCCAGCAGCACGGGGACTTCCTTCTACAATGAGCAGTTCTTC. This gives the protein CASSTGTSFYNEQFF.

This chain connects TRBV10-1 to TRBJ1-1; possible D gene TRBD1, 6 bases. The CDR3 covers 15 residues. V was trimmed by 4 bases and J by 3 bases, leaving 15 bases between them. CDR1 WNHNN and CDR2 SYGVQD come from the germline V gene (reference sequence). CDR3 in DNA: TGCGCCAGCAGTGGCTCCCAGGGGCTAGACACTGAAGCTTTCTTT. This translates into CASSGSQGLDTEAFF.

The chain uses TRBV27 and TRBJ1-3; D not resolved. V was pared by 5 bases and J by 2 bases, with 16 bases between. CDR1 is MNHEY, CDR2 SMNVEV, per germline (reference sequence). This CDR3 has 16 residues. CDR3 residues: CASSPDRLRTGNTIYF. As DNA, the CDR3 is TGTGCCAGCAGTCCTGACCGACTCCGCACTGGAAACACCATATATTTT.

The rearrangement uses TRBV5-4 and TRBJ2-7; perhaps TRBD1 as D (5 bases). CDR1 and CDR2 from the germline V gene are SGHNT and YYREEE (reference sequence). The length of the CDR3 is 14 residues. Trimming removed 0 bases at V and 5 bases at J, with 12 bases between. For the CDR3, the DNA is TGTGCCAGCAGCTTGGAGCAGGGTAGGAACGAGCAGTACTTC. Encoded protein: CASSLEQGRNEQYF.

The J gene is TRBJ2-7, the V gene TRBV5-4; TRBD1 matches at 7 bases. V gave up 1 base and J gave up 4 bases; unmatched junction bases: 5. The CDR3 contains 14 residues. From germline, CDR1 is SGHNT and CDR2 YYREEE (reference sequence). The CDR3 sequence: CASSLKQGKYEQYF. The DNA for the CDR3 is TGTGCCAGCAGCTTGAAACAGGGGAAATACGAGCAGTACTTC. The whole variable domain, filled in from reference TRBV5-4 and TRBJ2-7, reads ETGVTQSPTHLIKTRGQQVTLRCSSQSGHNTVSWYQQALGQGPQFIFQYYREEENGRGNFPPRFSGLQFPNYSSELNVNALELDDSALYLCASSLKQGKYEQYFGPGTRLTVT.

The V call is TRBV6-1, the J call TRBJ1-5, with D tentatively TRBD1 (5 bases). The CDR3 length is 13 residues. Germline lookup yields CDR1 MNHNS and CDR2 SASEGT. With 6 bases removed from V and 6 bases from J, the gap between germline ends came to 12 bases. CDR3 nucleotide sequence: TGTGCCAGCAGCGGCCTCAGGGTTCAGCCCCAGCATTTT. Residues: CASSGLRVQPQHF.

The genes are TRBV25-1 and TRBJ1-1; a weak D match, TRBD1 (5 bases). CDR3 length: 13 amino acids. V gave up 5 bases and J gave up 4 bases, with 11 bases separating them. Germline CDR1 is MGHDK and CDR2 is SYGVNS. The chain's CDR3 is CASSWGGSTEAFF. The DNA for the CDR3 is TGTGCCAGCAGTTGGGGGGGAAGCACTGAAGCTTTCTTT.

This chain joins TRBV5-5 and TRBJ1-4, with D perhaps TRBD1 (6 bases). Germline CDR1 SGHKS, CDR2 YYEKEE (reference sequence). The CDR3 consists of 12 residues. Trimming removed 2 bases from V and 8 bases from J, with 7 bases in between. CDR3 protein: CASSFQGEKLFF. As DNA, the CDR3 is TGTGCCAGCAGCTTCCAGGGGGAAAAACTGTTTTTT.

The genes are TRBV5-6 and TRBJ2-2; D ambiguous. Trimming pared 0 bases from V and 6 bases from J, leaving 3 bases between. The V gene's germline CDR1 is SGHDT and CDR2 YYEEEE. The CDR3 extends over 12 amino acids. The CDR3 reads CASSLASGELFF. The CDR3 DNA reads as TGTGCCAGCAGCTTGGCCTCCGGGGAGCTGTTTTTT.

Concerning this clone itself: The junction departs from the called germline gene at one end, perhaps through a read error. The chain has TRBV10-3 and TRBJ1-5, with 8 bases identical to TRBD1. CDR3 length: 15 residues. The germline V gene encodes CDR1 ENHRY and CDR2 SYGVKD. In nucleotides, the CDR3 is TGTGCCGTCAGACAGGGGTTGGAGAGCAATCAGCCCCAGCATTTT. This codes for CAVRQGLESNQPQHF.

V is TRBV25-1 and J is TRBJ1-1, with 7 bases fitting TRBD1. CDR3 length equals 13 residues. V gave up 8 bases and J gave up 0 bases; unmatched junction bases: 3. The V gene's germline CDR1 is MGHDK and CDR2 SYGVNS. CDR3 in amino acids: CASSGTVNTEAFF. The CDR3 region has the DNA TGTGCCAGCTCCGGGACAGTGAACACTGAAGCTTTCTTT.

CDR3 bases: TGTGCCATCCGAGGGGGGGCGGGAGCAGATACGCAGTATTTT. Amino acids: CAIRGGAGADTQYF. V and J are TRBV10-3 and TRBJ2-3; D possibly corresponds to TRBD2 (7 bases). Germline assignment: CDR1 ENHRY and CDR2 SYGVKD. V lost 8 bases to trimming and J lost 4 bases, with 16 bases between them. This CDR3 has 14 amino acids.

In nucleotides, the CDR3 is TGTGCCAGCAGCTTAGTAGGGTCAGCGGTCTATGGCTACACCTTC. Its translation: CASSLVGSAVYGYTF. The chain combines TRBV5-4 with TRBJ1-2, with D unclear. The ends were cut back, 2 bases at V and 4 bases at J, with 15 bases in the middle. CDR3 length: 15 residues. Germline assignment: CDR1 SGHNT and CDR2 YYREEE (reference sequence). Using reference TRBV5-4 and TRBJ1-2 for the parts outside the CDR3, the full variable domain is ETGVTQSPTHLIKTRGQQVTLRCSSQSGHNTVSWYQQALGQGPQFIFQYYREEENGRGNFPPRFSGLQFPNYSSELNVNALELDDSALYLCASSLVGSAVYGYTFGSGTRLTVV.